This T cell receptor beta chain was captured in a study of T cells in Graves' hyperthyroidism and ophthalmopathy. Study at large: The blood sample was taken at first diagnosis, before treatment began. Findings and limits, study-wide: Ophthalmopathy onset followed model prediction by a median about six months.

Stability of Graves' hyperthyroidism was defined as absent ophthalmopathy progression within 18 months. In the case of this clonotype: Antigen specificity is unknown.

The V end lost 4 bases, the J end lost 10 bases, and 17 bases lay between the germline ends. This CDR3 region has 14 residues. Germline values: CDR1 SGHNT, CDR2 YENEEA. From RNA transcripts, TCR beta CDR3 regions were amplified. HTBI primers were the set used in a first-round RT-PCR of the TCR CDR3. TCRdb fed the multiplex PCR reads into MiXCR, producing one record per CDR3 protein. The sample lists some 180,000 distinct CDR3 sequences, less than 20% occurring once. The origin of this receptor is a woman aged 45-65 years with Graves' hyperthyroidism. The specimen was blood. The rearrangement links TRBV11-3 to TRBJ2-1; D ambiguous. The CDR3 loop is CASSWGLLNPEQFF. In DNA form, the CDR3 reads TGTGCCAGCAGCTGGGGTTTACTCAACCCGGAGCAGTTCTTC.